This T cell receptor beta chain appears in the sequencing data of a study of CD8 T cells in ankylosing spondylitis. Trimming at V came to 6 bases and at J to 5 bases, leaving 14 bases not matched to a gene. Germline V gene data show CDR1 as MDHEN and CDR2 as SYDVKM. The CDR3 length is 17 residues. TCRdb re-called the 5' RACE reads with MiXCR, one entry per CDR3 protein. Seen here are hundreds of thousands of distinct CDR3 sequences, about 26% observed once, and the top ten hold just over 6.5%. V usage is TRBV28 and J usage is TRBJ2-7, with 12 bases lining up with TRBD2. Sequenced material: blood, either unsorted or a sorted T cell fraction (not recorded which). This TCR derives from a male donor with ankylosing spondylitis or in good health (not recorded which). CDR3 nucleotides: TGTGCCAGCAGGCCCATCGGACTAGCGGGATTTAGGGACGAGCAGTACTTC. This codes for CASRPIGLAGFRDEQYF.